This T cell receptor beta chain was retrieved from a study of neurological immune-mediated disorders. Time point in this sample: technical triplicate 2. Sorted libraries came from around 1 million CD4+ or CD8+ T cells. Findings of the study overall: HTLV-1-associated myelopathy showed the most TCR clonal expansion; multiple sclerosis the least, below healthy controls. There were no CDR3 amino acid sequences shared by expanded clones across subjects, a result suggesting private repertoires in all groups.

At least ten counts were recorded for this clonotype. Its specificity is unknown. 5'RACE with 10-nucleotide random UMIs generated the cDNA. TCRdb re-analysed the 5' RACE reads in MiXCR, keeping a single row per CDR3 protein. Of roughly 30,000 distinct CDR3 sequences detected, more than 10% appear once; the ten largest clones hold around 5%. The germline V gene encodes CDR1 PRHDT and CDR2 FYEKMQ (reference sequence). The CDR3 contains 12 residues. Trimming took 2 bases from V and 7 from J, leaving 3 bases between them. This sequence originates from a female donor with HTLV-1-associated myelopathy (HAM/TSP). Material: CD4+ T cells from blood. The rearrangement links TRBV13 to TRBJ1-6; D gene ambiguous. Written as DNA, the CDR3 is TGTGCCAGCAGCTTAAGGAATTCACCCCTCCACTTT. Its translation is CASSLRNSPLHF.